The T cell receptor (beta chain) described here comes from a study of blood T cell repertoires in COVID-19. About the study: PBMCs, B-cell-depleted T cells, or T cells provided the cDNA or gDNA that made up the material.

Germline V lookup: CDR1 MDHEN, CDR2 SYDVKM. This CDR3 region has 15 residues. Trimming shortened V by 2 bases and J by 0 bases, and 8 bases separated the two germline ends. Profiled with immunoSEQ multiplex PCR; TCRdb holds only in-frame clones, not every one. The repertoire includes 89,000 or so clones, 85% of them detected once, and 38% sits in the top ten. The sequenced material came from peripheral blood. The J gene is TRBJ1-5, the V gene TRBV28; no clear D. This sequence was found in a man older than 75 with acute or convalescent COVID-19. The CDR3 DNA sequence: TGTGCCAGCAGTTTAGGCAGATATAGCAATCAGCCCCAGCATTTT. As protein: CASSLGRYSNQPQHF.